The 29 T cell receptor beta chains in this list originate from one sample, sequenced in a study of response to subunit inactivated influenza vaccine. TCRdb independently ran MiXCR on the RT-PCR reads; one entry per CDR3 protein. The sample yields around 170,000 distinct CDR3 sequences, approximately 12% seen once. The specimen comprised CD8+ T cells sorted from PBMCs, sampled 23 months after vaccination. These receptors originate from a man aged 50 to 69 who received an inactivated influenza vaccine.

This clonotype was detected ten times or more. The chain is built from TRBV5-6 and TRBJ2-2, with D perhaps being TRBD1 or TRBD2 (5 bases each). CDR1 is SGHDT, CDR2 YYEEEE, per germline. With 1 base removed from V and 7 bases from J, the gap between germline ends came to 17 bases. There are 16 residues in the CDR3. As DNA, the CDR3 is TGTGCCAGCAGCTTGTCGGGGCAGGAGCCGGGCGGGGAGCTGTTTTTT. Protein sequence: CASSLSGQEPGGELFF.

This clonotype was recorded a few times. V usage is TRBV7-9 and J usage is TRBJ2-7; 8 bases are shared with TRBD1. The length of the CDR3 is 14 residues. V was clipped by 1 base and J by 5 bases; unmatched bases: 4. Germline V CDR1 and CDR2: SEHNR, FQNEAQ (reference sequence). In DNA, the CDR3 is TGTGCCAGCAGCTTAGGACAGGGGCGGCACGAGCAGTACTTC. It encodes CASSLGQGRHEQYF.

There are a few counts of this clonotype. This chain joins TRBV7-6 and TRBJ1-1; D perhaps matches TRBD1 (5 bases). Germline V gives CDR1 SGHVS, CDR2 FNYEAQ. V gave up 3 bases and J gave up 1 base, with 12 bases separating them. The CDR3 runs to 15 residues. The CDR3 is CASSLAGGKNTEAFF. The CDR3, as DNA: TGTGCCAGCAGCTTGGCGGGGGGGAAGAACACTGAAGCTTTCTTT.

This clonotype was seen a few times. The chain has TRBV25-1 and TRBJ2-5; 7 bases fit TRBD1. CDR1 and CDR2 (germline): MGHDK, SYGVNS. After removal of 4 bases from V and 4 bases from J, the junction contained 6 bases not matched to a gene. This CDR3 spans 14 amino acids. The CDR3 spells CASSGTGALETQYF. As DNA, the CDR3 is TGTGCCAGCAGTGGGACAGGAGCCTTAGAGACCCAGTACTTC.

The chain recombines TRBV25-1 with TRBJ2-1; D is undetermined. Trimming stripped 4 bases from V and 0 bases from J, with 10 bases between. This CDR3 comprises 15 residues. CDR1 is MGHDK and CDR2 is SYGVNS in the germline V gene. The CDR3 DNA is TGTGCCAGCAGTGGGGTCGGAAGCTCCTACAATGAGCAGTTCTTC. Translated, it gives CASSGVGSSYNEQFF.

The chain recombines TRBV4-2 with TRBJ2-7, with 7 bases that match TRBD2. The V gene's germline CDR1 is LGHNA and CDR2 YNFKEQ. J lost 5 bases, V lost 3 bases, and 10 bases had no gene match. The CDR3 is 15 amino acids. The DNA of the CDR3 is TGTGCCAGCAGCCAGAGTCGGGAGGTAAGCAACGAGCAGTACTTC. Its protein is CASSQSREVSNEQYF.

This clonotype has more than one count but fewer than ten. The chain couples TRBV4-3 to TRBJ2-2; 9 nucleotides line up with TRBD2. Unmatched junction bases numbered 4, after V lost 3 bases and J lost 5 bases. This CDR3 comprises 15 residues. CDR1 is LGHNA, CDR2 YSLEER, per germline. CDR3 DNA: TGCGCCAGCAGCCATCTTGCGGGAGGGACCGGGGAGCTGTTTTTT. This translates into CASSHLAGGTGELFF.

This clonotype was seen more than once but under ten times. This rearrangement joins TRBV4-1 to TRBJ2-2; D remains ambiguous. The CDR3 sequence is 15 residues long. In germline, CDR1 is MGHRA, CDR2 YSYEKL. Trimming removed 4 bases from V and 1 base from J, with 10 bases in between. The DNA of the CDR3 is TGCGCCAGCAGCCCCTCAGACGGGAACACCGGGGAGCTGTTTTTT. Translating gives CASSPSDGNTGELFF.

Worth noting for this clonotype: With a much larger clone just one base away, this may be a read error. The V gene is TRBV5-1, the J gene TRBJ2-7; D remains ambiguous. This CDR3 comprises 13 residues. V lost 4 bases to trimming and J lost 5 bases, with 13 bases between them. CDR1 and CDR2 from the germline V gene are SGHRS and YFSETQ. CDR3 in DNA: TGCGCCAGCAGCGAGGACGAGACCGACGAGCAGTACTTC. This gives the protein CASSEDETDEQYF.

The chain uses TRBV19 and TRBJ2-7; D uncertain. The germline CDR1 and CDR2 sequences are LNHDA and SQIVND (reference sequence). Between the trimmed V and J ends, which lost 6 bases and 2 bases, there was a span of 8 bases. This CDR3 has 12 amino acids. The CDR3 coding sequence is TGTGCCAGTAGAGCCGGCGCCTACGAGCAGTACTTC. This gives the protein CASRAGAYEQYF.

This clonotype was seen more than once but under ten times. The chain combines TRBV4-1 with TRBJ1-1, with D unclear. The ends were cut back, 0 bases at V and 1 base at J, with 6 bases in the middle. The germline gives CDR1 MGHRA, CDR2 YSYEKL. The CDR3 runs to 14 residues. In DNA form, the CDR3 reads TGCGCCAGCAGCCAAGAGGCCAGGAACACTGAAGCTTTCTTT. Protein sequence: CASSQEARNTEAFF.

About this clonotype itself: A much larger clone lies one base from this, so it may be a read error. The chain combines TRBV6-6 with TRBJ2-7; 7 nucleotides agree with TRBD1. In germline, CDR1 is MNHNY, CDR2 SVGAGI (reference sequence). CDR3 length equals 13 residues. The J segment lost 2 bases and the V segment lost 6 bases, leaving 4 bases of the junction unmatched. CDR3 residues: CASSAGTAYEQYF. CDR3 DNA sequence: TGTGCCAGCAGCGCCGGGACAGCCTACGAGCAGTACTTC.

The rearrangement joins TRBV21-1 to TRBJ2-3; TRBD1 is the table's D call, not checked against the DNA. TRBV21-1 is a listed pseudogene. This CDR3 comprises 15 residues. Here the CDR3 DNA reads TGTGCCAGCAGCAAAGTCCGGGGACCCACAGATACGCAGTATTTT. Encoded protein: CASSKVRGPTDTQYF.

This clonotype showed up just once. The CDR3 reads CASRYNYNEQFF. The CDR3 coding sequence is TGTGCCAGCAGGTACAATTACAATGAGCAGTTCTTC. The chain employs TRBV6-2 or TRBV6-3 and TRBJ2-1; no reliable D call. V lost 6 bases to trimming and J lost 4 bases, with 7 bases between them. Germline-derived CDR1 and CDR2 are MNHEY and SVGEGT. The CDR3 totals 12 residues.

This clonotype occurred a few times. The rearrangement joins TRBV4-2 to TRBJ2-7; 9 bases align to TRBD2. The CDR3 runs to 15 residues. The V segment lost 1 base and the J segment 0 bases; nucleotides outside the gene matches: 1. Looked up from germline, CDR1 is LGHNA and CDR2 is YNFKEQ. DNA of the CDR3: TGTGCCAGCAGCCAAGGGACTAGCGCCTCCTACGAGCAGTACTTC. It yields the protein CASSQGTSASYEQYF.

This clonotype showed up just a few times. The rearrangement joins TRBV9 to TRBJ2-4; a possible D gene is TRBD2 (6 bases). Germline V gene data show CDR1 as SGDLS and CDR2 as YYNGEE. Trimming shortened V by 0 bases and J by 8 bases, and 9 bases separated the two germline ends. This CDR3 is 13 amino acids long. CDR3 protein: CASSVDGEDIQYF. The CDR3 coding sequence is TGTGCCAGCAGCGTAGACGGGGAGGACATTCAGTACTTC.

There are a few counts of this clonotype. The rearrangement uses TRBV7-9 and TRBJ2-3; D gene unclear. CDR3 length equals 15 residues. Germline V lookup: CDR1 SEHNR, CDR2 FQNEAQ (reference sequence). The V and J ends lost 2 bases and 0 bases respectively, with 9 bases between them. CDR3 in DNA: TGTGCCAGCAGCTTAACGGTACTAAGCACAGATACGCAGTATTTT. Protein sequence: CASSLTVLSTDTQYF.

The chain carries TRBV7-3 and TRBJ2-7; TRBD2 might be the D (6 bases). From germline, CDR1 is SGHTA and CDR2 FQGTGA. The ends were cut back, 5 bases at V and 5 bases at J, with 19 bases in the middle. The CDR3 contains 15 residues. CDR3 in amino acids: CASSLGRREKDEQYF. In DNA form, the CDR3 reads TGTGCCAGCAGCCTCGGCCGGAGGGAAAAAGACGAGCAGTACTTC. Together with reference TRBV7-3 and TRBJ2-7, the CDR3 gives the full variable domain: GAGVSQTPSNKVTEKGKYVELRCDPISGHTALYWYRQSLGQGPEFLIYFQGTGAADDSGLPNDRFFAVRPEGSVSTLKIQRTERGDSAVYLCASSLGRREKDEQYFGPGTRLTVT.

Many counts were recorded for this clonotype. The rearrangement links TRBV29-1 to TRBJ2-1; D remains unclear. Trimming removed 8 bases from V and 6 bases from J, with 14 bases in between. This CDR3 spans 12 amino acids. Germline V CDR1 and CDR2: SQVTM, ANQGSEA. CDR3 sequence: CSTPRWGNEQFF. The CDR3 DNA is TGCAGCACCCCGCGGTGGGGCAATGAGCAGTTCTTC.

This clonotype has more than one count but fewer than ten. The genes are TRBV20-1 and TRBJ2-2; D is tentatively TRBD1 or TRBD2 (5 bases each). Germline CDR1 and CDR2: DFQATT and SNEGSKA (reference sequence). The CDR3 spans 11 residues. V was clipped by 8 bases and J by 9 bases, with 13 bases between them. The CDR3 DNA follows: TGCAGTCCCCAGGGAGTGCGGGAGCTGTTTTTT. Translating gives CSPQGVRELFF.

This clonotype showed up just a few times. The chain joins TRBV6-2 or TRBV6-3 to TRBJ2-3, with D maybe TRBD2 (5 bases). CDR1 and CDR2 (germline): MNHEY, SVGEGT. CDR3 length equals 19 residues. Trimming removed 6 bases at V and 2 bases at J, with 27 bases between. This chain's CDR3 is CASSPPTSSLHFLTDTQYF. The DNA for the CDR3 is TGTGCCAGCAGCCCACCGACCTCTAGCTTACATTTTCTCACAGATACGCAGTATTTT.

This clonotype was observed many times. The CDR3: CASSFEGNTEAFF. CDR3 coding DNA: TGTGCCAGCAGTTTTGAGGGGAACACTGAAGCTTTCTTT. The chain uses TRBV27 and TRBJ1-1, with D unresolved. Deletions cut 3 bases from V and 1 base from J, with 6 bases between. Germline CDR1 reads MNHEY; CDR2 reads SMNVEV (reference sequence). This CDR3 is built from 13 residues.

The chain employs TRBV15 and TRBJ2-5, with 8 bases that match TRBD1. The V gene's germline CDR1 is LNHNV and CDR2 YYDKDF (reference sequence). CDR3 size: 15 residues. V gave up 5 bases and J gave up 5 bases; unmatched junction bases: 10. DNA for the CDR3: TGTGCCACCAGCGGAGGGGACAGGTCCGAGGAGACCCAGTACTTC. Its protein product is CATSGGDRSEETQYF.

This clonotype occurred a few times. The chain employs TRBV4-3 and TRBJ2-1, with a tentative D call TRBD1 (5 bases). CDR3 length: 14 residues. Germline V CDR1 and CDR2: LGHNA, YSLEER. Trimming cost V 1 base and J 8 bases, with 12 bases left between them. In DNA, the CDR3 is TGCGCCAGCAGCCAAGGGCCTTTCAGGGATGAGCAGTTCTTC. Encoded protein: CASSQGPFRDEQFF.

This chain joins TRBV6-5 and TRBJ1-6, with a possible D match to TRBD1 (6 bases). The CDR3 covers 15 residues. Germline values: CDR1 MNHEY, CDR2 SVGAGI. Trimming left V 2 bases short and J 10 bases short, with 15 bases between. In DNA, the CDR3 is TGTGCCAGCAGTTACACGACAGGTCCAGGATCACCCCTCCACTTT. Translation gives CASSYTTGPGSPLHF.

The CDR3 nucleotides are TGTGCCAGCTCAAGGACTAGCAGAGGTACGCAGTATTTT. Translation: CASSRTSRGTQYF. This sequence joins TRBV25-1 and TRBJ2-3, with 8 bases identical to TRBD2. V trimming: 8 bases; J trimming: 8 bases; junction bases outside the gene matches: 9. Germline lookup yields CDR1 MGHDK and CDR2 SYGVNS. The CDR3 has 13 amino acids.

Comment on this clonotype: The junction and the germline gene differ at one end; a read error may be behind it. This rearrangement joins TRBV5-6 to TRBJ2-3, with a tentative D call TRBD2 (5 bases). Per the germline V gene, CDR1 is SGHDT and CDR2 is YYEEEE. The CDR3 spans 16 residues. The CDR3 sequence: CASSGEDWFSTETQYF. The DNA of the CDR3 is TGTGCCAGCAGCGGAGAGGACTGGTTTAGCACAGAGACGCAGTATTTT. Drawing the rest from reference TRBV5-6 and TRBJ2-3, the complete variable domain is DAGVTQSPTHLIKTRGQQVTLRCSPKSGHDTVSWYQQALGQGPQFIFQYYEEEERQRGNFPDRFSGHQFPNYSSELNVNALLLGDSALYLCASSGEDWFSTETQYFGPGTRLTVL.

This clonotype appeared a few times. J is TRBJ1-6 and V is TRBV5-1, with a possible D match to TRBD1 (6 bases). This CDR3 has 13 residues. V was trimmed by 4 bases and J by 11 bases, leaving 13 bases between them. The germline CDR1 and CDR2 sequences are SGHRS and YFSETQ. The CDR3 loop is CASSGDTTAPLHF. Written as DNA, the CDR3 is TGCGCCAGCAGCGGGGACACTACAGCACCCCTCCACTTT.

The genes are TRBV7-9 and TRBJ2-7; D is ambiguous. Germline CDR1 is SEHNR and CDR2 is FQNEAQ (reference sequence). V lost 3 bases and J 9 bases, leaving 9 bases between the germline ends. The CDR3 is made up of 11 amino acids. CDR3 protein: CASSFEDAQYF. The CDR3 region has the DNA TGTGCCAGCAGCTTTGAAGACGCGCAGTACTTC.